The source of this TCR beta chain is a study of neoadjuvant nivolumab and ipilimumab in lung cancer. Points from the study as a whole: Pathologic regression was not significantly tied to TCR clonality. A small number of samples were TCR sequenced. Resected tumors had greater TCR richness and clonality than uninvolved lung. Higher pretherapy blood TCR richness went with higher resected-tumor richness.

Measured with immunoSEQ multiplex PCR; TCRdb has only the in-frame clones, and not every one. The sample comprises 25,000 or so clones, 65% to 85% of which are singletons, and 5% to 6% rests with the top ten. In the case of this clone: Antigen: not known.

The source of this sequence is an adult with non-small cell lung cancer. Sequences were derived from tumor tissue, sampled after neoadjuvant nivolumab, alone or with ipilimumab, at or shortly before surgery.

CDR3 in amino acids: CAWSVGVATNEKLFF. The CDR3, as DNA: TGTGCCTGGAGTGTAGGGGTAGCAACTAATGAAAAACTGTTTTTT. The rearrangement joins TRBV30 to TRBJ1-4, with D perhaps matching TRBD1 (5 bases). Trimming stripped 0 bases from V and 0 bases from J, with 8 bases between. The CDR3 runs 15 residues. Germline-derived CDR1 and CDR2 are GTSNPN and SVGIG (reference sequence).